One sample yielded the 6 T cell receptor beta chains listed below, sequenced in a study of blood T cell repertoires in COVID-19. Libraries were prepared by immunoSEQ multiplex PCR; TCRdb keeps only in-frame clonotypes and omits some of them. The sample contains 250,000 to 300,000 clones, just over 85% of which appear only once. Sequencing used peripheral blood. The receptors derive from a woman under 40 with active or convalescent COVID-19.

The CDR3 here is CASSSFQGALAKNIQYF. The CDR3 DNA reads as TGTGCCAGCAGTTCCTTTCAGGGGGCTCTAGCCAAAAACATTCAGTACTTC. This chain joins TRBV28 and TRBJ2-4, with 8 positions matching TRBD1. Germline V gene lookup returns CDR1 MDHEN and CDR2 SYDVKM. Unmatched junction bases numbered 8, after V lost 4 bases and J lost 0 bases. The CDR3 is 17 residues long.

A note on this clone: A read error may account for a junction end that differs from germline. The rearrangement uses TRBV18 and TRBJ2-7; weak D call: TRBD2 (6 bases). The V gene's germline CDR1 is KGHSH and CDR2 LQKENI. The length of the CDR3 is 16 residues. The CDR3 protein is CASSPKIEPGAGPLQF. CDR3 DNA: TGTGCCAGCTCCCCTAAAATCGAACCCGGGGCGGGGCCCCTCCAATTC.

The chain uses TRBV7-9 and TRBJ2-7; the D gene is possibly TRBD1 (6 bases). The germline V gene has CDR1 SEHNR and CDR2 FQNEAQ (reference sequence). Trimming removed 0 bases at V and 3 bases at J, with 12 bases between. The CDR3 is 15 residues long. As DNA, the CDR3 is TGTGCCAGCAGCTTAGCGCTGGGACAAAACTACGAGCAGTACTTC. Its translation is CASSLALGQNYEQYF.

V gene TRBV3-1 (or the pseudogene TRBV3-2) combines with J gene TRBJ1-6, with D possibly TRBD1 on 5 matching bases. The CDR3 is 17 residues long. V gave up 3 bases and J gave up 7 bases, with 19 bases separating them. Per germline, CDR1 LGHDT and CDR2 YNNKEL (reference sequence). Here the CDR3 reads CASSHHYPGLRNSPLHF. The CDR3 DNA reads as TGTGCCAGCAGCCACCATTACCCAGGGTTGAGGAATTCACCCCTCCACTTT.

A note on this clone: In the same sample, other DNA sequences code for this CDR3. The chain couples TRBV19 to TRBJ1-2, with a weak D call TRBD1 (5 bases). V was trimmed by 5 bases and J by 2 bases, leaving 6 bases between them. The CDR3 loop spans 12 amino acids. CDR1 and CDR2 from the germline V gene are LNHDA and SQIVND (reference sequence). The CDR3 loop reads CASSRGNYGYTF. The CDR3 DNA sequence: TGTGCCAGTAGTCGGGGGAACTATGGCTACACCTTC.

This chain uses TRBV19 with TRBJ1-4; 7 nucleotides agree with TRBD1. Germline CDR1 and CDR2: LNHDA and SQIVND (reference sequence). This CDR3 contains 15 residues. The V gene end was trimmed by 5 bases and the J gene end by 7 bases; junction bases not matched to a gene: 10. In DNA form, the CDR3 reads TGTGCCAGTAGTCTCAGACAGGGCTGGGGTGAAAAACTGTTTTTT. The encoded protein is CASSLRQGWGEKLFF.